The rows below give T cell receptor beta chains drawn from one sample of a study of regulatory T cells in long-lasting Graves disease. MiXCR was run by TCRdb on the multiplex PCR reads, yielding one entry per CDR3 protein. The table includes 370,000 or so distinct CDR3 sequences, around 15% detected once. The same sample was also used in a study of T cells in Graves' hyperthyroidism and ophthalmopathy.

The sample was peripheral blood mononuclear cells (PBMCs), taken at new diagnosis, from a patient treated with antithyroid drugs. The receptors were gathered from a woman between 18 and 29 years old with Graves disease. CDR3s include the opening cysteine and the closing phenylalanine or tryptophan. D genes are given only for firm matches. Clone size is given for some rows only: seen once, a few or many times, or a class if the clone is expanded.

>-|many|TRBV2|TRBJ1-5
TGTGCCAGCAGTGTTTATAGCAATCAGCCCCAGCATTTT
CASSVYSNQPQHF
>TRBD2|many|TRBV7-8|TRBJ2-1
TGTGCCAGCAGCTTAGTCCGTACGGGGGGGCCCCCTTCCGGCAATGAGCAGTTCTTC
CASSLVRTGGPPSGNEQFF
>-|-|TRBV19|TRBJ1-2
TGTGCCAGTAGTAAGCCGGGCTTCTATGGCTACACCTTC
CASSKPGFYGYTF
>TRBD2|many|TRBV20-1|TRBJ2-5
TGCAGTGCTTCGACTAGCGGGGGACTCCAAGAGACCCAGTACTTC
CSASTSGGLQETQYF
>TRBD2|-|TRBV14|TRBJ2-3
TGTGCCAGCAGCCAATCTAGCGGGGGGTCCACAGATACGCAGTATTTT
CASSQSSGGSTDTQYF
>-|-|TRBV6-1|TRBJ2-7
TGTGCCAGCAGTAAAGAGGGCTGGGGCTCCTACGAGCAGTACTTC
CASSKEGWGSYEQYF
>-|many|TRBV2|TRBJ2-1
TGTGCCAGCAGTGGTGGAGGGGGGGCTTCCTACAATGAGCAGTTCTTC
CASSGGGGASYNEQFF
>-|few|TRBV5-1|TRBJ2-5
TGCGCCAGCAGCTTGGCCGGGACCAACTGGGAGACCCAGTACTTC
CASSLAGTNWETQYF
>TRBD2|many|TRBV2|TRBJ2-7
TGTGCCAGCAGTGAACGAAGCGGGGGGACCTACGAGCAGTACTTC
CASSERSGGTYEQYF
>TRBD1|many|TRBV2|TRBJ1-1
TGTGCCAGCATCCTAAACAGGGGCACTGAAGCTTTCTTT
CASILNRGTEAFF
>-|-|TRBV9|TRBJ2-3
TGTGCCAGCAGCCCGCTCCCCTCTAGCAGACGCACAGATACGCAGTATTTT
CASSPLPSSRRTDTQYF
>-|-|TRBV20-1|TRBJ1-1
TGCAGTGCCGCGAGCACGTCTCGCGCATGGGAAGCTTTCTTT
CSAASTSRAWEAFF
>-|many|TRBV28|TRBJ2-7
TGTGCCAGCAGTTTGGGTCTAGCCTCAGGGTACGAGCAGTACTTC
CASSLGLASGYEQYF
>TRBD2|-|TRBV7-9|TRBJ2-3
TGTGCCAACAGCCCGGGGCCGATAAGAGCGGGAGTATACCTTAGCACAGATACGCAGTATTTT
CANSPGPIRAGVYLSTDTQYF
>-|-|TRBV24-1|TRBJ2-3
TGTGCCACCAGTGGAAGCCTCAGCGGAAGCACAGATACGCAGTATTTC
CATSGSLSGSTDTQYF
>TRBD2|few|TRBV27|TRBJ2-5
TGTGCCAGCACCCCCTCGGGACTAGCGGGTGCAGAGACCCAGTACTTC
CASTPSGLAGAETQYF
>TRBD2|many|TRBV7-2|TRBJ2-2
TGTGCCAGCAGCCAATGGACTAGCGGGAGGAACACCGGGGAGCTGTTTTTT
CASSQWTSGRNTGELFF
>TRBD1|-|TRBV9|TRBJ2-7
TGTGCCAGCAGCGCTCCGGGACAGTCTGCCTACGAGCAGTACTTC
CASSAPGQSAYEQYF
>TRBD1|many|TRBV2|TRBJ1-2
TGTGCCAGCGGAGGACAGGCTGATTATGGCTACACCTTC
CASGGQADYGYTF
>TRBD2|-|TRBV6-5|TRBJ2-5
TGTGCCAGCAGTTGGACTAGCGGGAGTCAAGAGACCCAGTACTTC
CASSWTSGSQETQYF
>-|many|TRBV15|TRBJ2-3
TGTGCCACCAGCAGCGGGTTGGGGACACCAGATACGCAGTATTTT
CATSSGLGTPDTQYF
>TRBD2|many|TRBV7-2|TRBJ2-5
TGTGCCAGCAGGAAGACTAGCGGTGGGACCCAGTACTTC
CASRKTSGGTQYF
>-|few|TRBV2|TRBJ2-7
TGTGCCAGCAGTAACCGGGACGGAAGTTACGAGCAGTACTTC
CASSNRDGSYEQYF
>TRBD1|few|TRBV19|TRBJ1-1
TGTGCCAGTAGCGGGGACAGGGGGCGAGGGAACACTGAAGCTTTCTTT
CASSGDRGRGNTEAFF
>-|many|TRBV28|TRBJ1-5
TGTGCCAGCAGTTTAAGCTTGCCCCTGCATTTT
CASSLSLPLHF
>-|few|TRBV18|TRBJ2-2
TGTGCCAGCTCACCATCCAGGGGCGGGGAGCTGTTTTTT
CASSPSRGGELFF
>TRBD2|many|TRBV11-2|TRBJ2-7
TGTGCCAGCAGCCACTATTGGCGGGGGGCCTACGAGCAGTACTTC
CASSHYWRGAYEQYF
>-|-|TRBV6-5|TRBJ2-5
TGTGCCAGCAGTTACTCTACAGGGAGCGAGACCCAGTACTTC
CASSYSTGSETQYF
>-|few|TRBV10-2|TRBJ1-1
TGCGCCAGCGCTAGGGCGCACACTGAAGCTTTCTTT
CASARAHTEAFF
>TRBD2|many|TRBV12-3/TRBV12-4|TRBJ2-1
TGTGCCAGCAGTTTTCAAGCGGGAAGGGATGAGCAGTTCTTC
CASSFQAGRDEQFF
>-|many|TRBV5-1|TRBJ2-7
TGCGCCAGCAGCTTGGTTTCGTCGGAAGTAAGCTCCTACGAGCAGTACTTC
CASSLVSSEVSSYEQYF
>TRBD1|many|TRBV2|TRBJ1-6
TGTGCCAGCAGCGGCGACAGGGAATCACCCCTCCACTTT
CASSGDRESPLHF
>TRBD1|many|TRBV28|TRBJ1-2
TGTGCCAGCACTGAACAGGGGGAGGTGAGGGGCTACACCTTC
CASTEQGEVRGYTF
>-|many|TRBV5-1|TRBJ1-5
TGTGCCAGCTCACTCGGAGGGGATAGCAATCAGCCCCAGCATTTT
CASSLGGDSNQPQHF
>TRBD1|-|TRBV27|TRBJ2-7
TGTGCCAGCAGTTTACCGGGACAGGGGGCAGATGAGCAGTACTTC
CASSLPGQGADEQYF
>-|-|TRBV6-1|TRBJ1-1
TGTGCCAGCAGTCCCGAGGGGGGCATCCCGAACACTGAAGCTTTCTTT
CASSPEGGIPNTEAFF
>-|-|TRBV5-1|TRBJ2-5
TGCGCCAGCAAAACTCAAGAGACCCAGTACTTC
CASKTQETQYF
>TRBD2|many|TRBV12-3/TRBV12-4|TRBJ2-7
TGTGCCAGCAGTTCCCTAGCGGGTACCAGCGACGAGCAGTACTTC
CASSSLAGTSDEQYF
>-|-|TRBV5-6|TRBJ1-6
TGTGCCAGCAGCTTGGTCTCAGGGACCTATAATTCACCCCTCCACTTT
CASSLVSGTYNSPLHF
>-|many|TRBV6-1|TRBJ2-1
TGTGCCAGCAGTGAAACACAGGGCGAAAATGAGCAGTTCTTC
CASSETQGENEQFF
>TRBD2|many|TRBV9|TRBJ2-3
TGTGCCAGTAGTGTGGGACTAGCGGGAGGCACAGATACGCAGTATTTT
CASSVGLAGGTDTQYF
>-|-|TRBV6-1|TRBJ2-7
TGTGCCAGCAGTCCCACTGACTCAGGGGCCCACGAGCAGTACTTC
CASSPTDSGAHEQYF
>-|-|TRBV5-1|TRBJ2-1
TGCGCCAGCAGCTTGGTCCAAAGTGAGACCCAGTTCTTC
CASSLVQSETQFF
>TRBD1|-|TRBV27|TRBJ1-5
TGTGCCAGCAGAATCAGGGGGGAATTTCAGCCCCAGCATTTT
CASRIRGEFQPQHF
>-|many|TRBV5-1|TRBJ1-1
TGCGCCAGCAGCTTGGGGGGCCGGTGGGGGCAGGACACTGAAGCTTTCTTT
CASSLGGRWGQDTEAFF
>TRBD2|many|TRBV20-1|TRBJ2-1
TGCAGTTGGGCCTCGAGCCCGATAATAAGAATAGGGAGGGATGAGCAGTTCTTC
CSWASSPIIRIGRDEQFF
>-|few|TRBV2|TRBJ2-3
TGTGCCAGCGGGGAGACTAGATCTAGCACAGATACGCAGTATTTT
CASGETRSSTDTQYF
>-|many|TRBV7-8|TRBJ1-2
TGTGCCAGCAGCTTAGCGGCCCCCGGGGGCCATGGCTACACCTTC
CASSLAAPGGHGYTF
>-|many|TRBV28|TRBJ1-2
TGTGCCAGCAGTCAACTTCCCAGGAATGGCTACACCTTC
CASSQLPRNGYTF
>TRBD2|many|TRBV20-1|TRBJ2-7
TGCAGTGCGCCCATCCCCCTAGCGGGAAGGTTCGAGCAGTACTTC
CSAPIPLAGRFEQYF
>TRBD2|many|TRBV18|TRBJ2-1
TGTGCCAGCTCACCCAATAGCGGGGCCTACAATGAGCAGTTCTTC
CASSPNSGAYNEQFF
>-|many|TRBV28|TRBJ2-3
TGTGCCAGCAGTCGCTGGTCTGTTACAGATACGCAGTATTTT
CASSRWSVTDTQYF
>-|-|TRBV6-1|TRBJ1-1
TGTGCCAGCACTCTAGGGGGAGGGGCGGGAGCTTTCTTT
CASTLGGGAGAFF
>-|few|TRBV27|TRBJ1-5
TGTGCCAGCAGTTTATCGATCAGTCAGCCCCAGCATTTT
CASSLSISQPQHF
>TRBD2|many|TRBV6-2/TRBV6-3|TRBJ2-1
TGTGCCAGCAGTTATTCCACTAGCGGCTACAATGAGCAGTTCTTC
CASSYSTSGYNEQFF
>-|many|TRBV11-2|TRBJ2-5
TGTGCCAGCAGCTTAGCCCCAGACGAGACCCAGTACTTC
CASSLAPDETQYF